The 11 T cell receptor beta chains in this list originate from one sample, sequenced in a study of post-analysis software for immune sequencing data. Overall study results and limits: Among roughly five TRBV segments more frequent in patients than controls were TRBV5-6, TRBV5-1 and TRBV20-1.

TCR beta cDNA libraries had unique molecular identifiers. TCRdb itself ran the PCR reads through MiXCR, one entry per CDR3 protein. The data contain 700,000 to 900,000 distinct CDR3 sequences, more than 45% of them singletons. No cognate antigen is known for these TCRs. The sample comprised blood. These receptors were obtained from a girl between 10 and 17 years old with multiple sclerosis.

The V and J genes are TRBV4-2 and TRBJ2-3; no firm D call. The V end was cut by 0 bases, the J end by 2 bases, with 9 bases between. CDR1 is LGHNA, CDR2 YNFKEQ, per germline. CDR3 length: 15 amino acids. The CDR3 reads CASSQDLLYTDTQYF. The CDR3 coding sequence is TGTGCCAGCAGCCAAGATTTACTCTACACAGATACGCAGTATTTT.

This clonotype was recorded a few times. CDR3 in amino acids: CASSQDPRPEEKLFF. CDR3 in DNA: TGTGCCAGCAGCCAAGATCCCAGGCCTGAGGAAAAACTGTTTTTT. The chain recombines TRBV4-2 with TRBJ1-4; D unclear. CDR3 size: 15 residues. With 0 bases removed from V and 8 bases from J, the gap between germline ends came to 13 bases. Per germline, CDR1 LGHNA and CDR2 YNFKEQ.

This CDR3 reads CASSLLAGGGYEQYF. The CDR3 DNA reads as TGTGCCAGCAGCTTACTAGCGGGAGGAGGGTACGAGCAGTACTTC. V usage is TRBV12-3 or TRBV12-4 and J usage is TRBJ2-7; 12 bases agree with TRBD2. The CDR3 is 15 residues long. J lost 4 bases, V lost 6 bases, and 7 bases had no gene match.

A few counts support this clonotype. A junction boundary mismatches the germline segment, possibly from a read error. The chain carries TRBV28 and TRBJ2-1; the match to TRBD2 covers 9 bases. CDR1 is MDHEN, CDR2 SYDVKM, per germline. The CDR3 is made up of 13 amino acids. CDR3 nucleotides: TGTGTCAGCACCTTAGCGGGAGCTGGGGAGCAGTTCTTC. As protein: CVSTLAGAGEQFF. The variable domain in full, with the rest retrieved from reference TRBV28 and TRBJ2-1, is DVKVTQSSRYLVKRTGEKVFLECVQDMDHENMFWYRQDPGLGLRLIYFSYDVKMKEKGDIPEGYSVSREKKERFSLILESASTNQTSMYLCVSTLAGAGEQFFGPGTRLTVL.

A word on this clonotype: Possible read error: a much larger clone is one base away. The rearrangement uses TRBV10-3 and TRBJ2-7; D is ambiguous. V lost 0 bases to trimming and J lost 5 bases, with 2 bases between them. The CDR3 length is 11 residues. The germline CDR1 and CDR2 sequences are ENHRY and SYGVKD. The DNA of the CDR3 is TGTGCCATCAGTGAGTCGAACGAGCAGTACTTC. As protein: CAISESNEQYF.

The chain carries TRBV27 and TRBJ2-7; a weak D match, TRBD2 (6 bases). Per germline, CDR1 MNHEY and CDR2 SMNVEV (reference sequence). Deletions cut 5 bases from V and 2 bases from J, with 19 bases between. CDR3 length equals 16 residues. The CDR3 spells CASSPTLALDPYEQYF. CDR3 nucleotide sequence: TGTGCCAGCAGTCCAACCCTAGCGCTGGACCCCTACGAGCAGTACTTC.

There are a few counts of this clonotype. This chain uses TRBV9 with TRBJ2-3, with TRBD1 matching over 7 bases. The germline V gene has CDR1 SGDLS and CDR2 YYNGEE. The CDR3 loop spans 16 amino acids. The trim removed 0 bases at V and 2 bases at J, leaving 6 bases unmatched. CDR3 region: CASSVAGGHYTDTQYF. The CDR3 coding sequence is TGTGCCAGCAGCGTAGCAGGGGGTCATTACACAGATACGCAGTATTTT.

As to this clonotype: One end of the junction does not line up with germline, which may come from a read error. The chain combines TRBV20-1 with TRBJ2-1; 12 bases agree with TRBD1. CDR1 is DFQATT and CDR2 is SNEGSKA in the germline V gene (reference sequence). The CDR3 covers 16 residues. The CDR3 protein is CGASVWDRGPYNEQFF. DNA for the CDR3: TGCGGTGCTAGCGTCTGGGACAGGGGGCCATACAATGAGCAGTTCTTC.

This sequence joins TRBV10-3 and TRBJ2-1; no clear D gene. Between the trimmed V and J ends, which lost 2 bases and 4 bases, there was a span of 6 bases. The V gene's germline CDR1 is ENHRY and CDR2 SYGVKD. The CDR3 consists of 13 residues. The CDR3 DNA follows: TGTGCCATCAGTGAGGACGAGTACAATGAGCAGTTCTTC. This sequence encodes CAISEDEYNEQFF.

This clonotype was seen a handful of times. The rearrangement links TRBV27 to TRBJ2-4; D not resolved. The DNA end favors TRBJ2-7, so the J call may be wrong. The CDR3 contains 13 residues. The germline gives CDR1 MNHEY, CDR2 SMNVEV (reference sequence). The CDR3, as DNA: TGTGCCAGCAGTCCGGGCCCAAACATCGAGCAGTACTTC. Protein product: CASSPGPNIEQYF.

The chain joins TRBV20-1 to TRBJ2-4, with a weak D call TRBD2 (6 bases). The J call may be wrong; the DNA end is better matched by TRBJ2-7. The V gene's germline CDR1 is DFQATT and CDR2 SNEGSKA (reference sequence). This CDR3 region has 15 residues. The CDR3 region is CSAREGEEEGLEQYF. The CDR3 DNA reads TGCAGTGCTAGAGAAGGGGAGGAGGAAGGGCTCGAGCAGTACTTC.